This T cell receptor (beta chain) was profiled in a study of cytomegalovirus exposure and HLA in healthy donors. Study-level information: Early on, a data release was issued that held roughly 84 million unique TCRs from HLA-typed donors. Study conclusions and caveats: In an earlier analysis, about 87% or about 30%: the productive usage of most TCR beta V segments. Prediction of most subjects' HLA-A and HLA-B alleles by TCR beta sequences was reportedly accurate.

Both 60 Vbeta primers and 13 Jbeta primers went into the PCR. Sequencing was performed with immunoSEQ multiplex PCR; in TCRdb, only in-frame clones are kept and a portion is missing. Counted here are around 150,000 clones, 80% occurring once; the ten biggest clones make up under 6%. About this clone itself: Its target is not known.

V dropped 5 bases and J dropped 4; count of bases not matched to a gene: 6. Germline V gene data show CDR1 as SEHNR and CDR2 as FQNEAQ (reference sequence). This CDR3 spans 15 amino acids. This TCR came from a man aged 25-40 years in good health and CMV-seronegative. Sequencing was carried out using PBMCs. This chain uses TRBV7-9 with TRBJ2-1; 9 bases align to TRBD2. The CDR3 reads CASSATSGGYNEQFF. For the CDR3, the DNA is TGTGCCAGCAGCGCGACTAGCGGAGGGTACAATGAGCAGTTCTTC.